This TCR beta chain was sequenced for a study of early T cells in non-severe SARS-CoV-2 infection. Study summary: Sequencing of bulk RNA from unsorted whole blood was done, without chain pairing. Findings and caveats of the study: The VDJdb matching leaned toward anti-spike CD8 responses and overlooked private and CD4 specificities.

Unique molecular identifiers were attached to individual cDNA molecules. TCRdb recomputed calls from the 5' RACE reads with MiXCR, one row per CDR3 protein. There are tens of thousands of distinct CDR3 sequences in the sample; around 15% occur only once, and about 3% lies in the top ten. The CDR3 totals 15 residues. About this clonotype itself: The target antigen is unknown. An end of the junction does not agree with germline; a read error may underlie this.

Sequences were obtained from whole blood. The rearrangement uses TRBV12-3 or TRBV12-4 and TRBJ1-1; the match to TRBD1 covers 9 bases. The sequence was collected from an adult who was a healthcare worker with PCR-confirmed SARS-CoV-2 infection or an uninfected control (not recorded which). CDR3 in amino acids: CASSLGQGTNTETFF. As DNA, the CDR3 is TGTGCCAGCAGTCTAGGACAGGGGACGAACACTGAAACTTTCTTT.